These 32 T cell receptor beta chains were sequenced from one sample in a study of blood T cell repertoires in COVID-19. Data came from immunoSEQ multiplex PCR; TCRdb stores just in-frame clones and leaves some out. The sample lists 110,000 or so clones; more than 80% were seen once. Sequencing was done on a sample of peripheral blood. The receptors shown here come from a woman in her thirties or forties with acute or convalescent COVID-19.

The chain links TRBV4-2 to TRBJ1-2; TRBD1 matches at 9 bases. The CDR3 contains 17 residues. Germline CDR1 LGHNA, CDR2 YNFKEQ. V lost 1 base and J lost 3; bases outside the gene matches: 9. The CDR3 coding sequence is TGTGCCAGCAGCCAAGGGCCCACAGGGGGCGCTGACTATGGCTACACCTTC. This codes for CASSQGPTGGADYGYTF.

V is TRBV7-2 and J is TRBJ2-2, with D possibly matching TRBD2 (6 bases). The germline CDR1 and CDR2 sequences are SGHTA and FQGNSA. The V end was cut by 4 bases, the J end by 7 bases, with 16 bases between. This CDR3 region has 15 residues. The CDR3 protein is CASSSIPRGSGELFF. The CDR3, as DNA: TGTGCCAGCAGCTCTATACCCCGGGGGAGCGGGGAGCTGTTTTTT.

This rearrangement joins TRBV7-2 to TRBJ1-5; no clear D. Trimming removed 4 bases from V and 4 bases from J, with 8 bases in between. This CDR3 comprises 13 residues. Per germline, CDR1 SGHTA and CDR2 FQGNSA. The CDR3 protein is CASSSGWNQPQHF. The CDR3 coding sequence is TGTGCCAGCAGCTCGGGGTGGAATCAGCCCCAGCATTTT.

The rearrangement joins TRBV3-1 (or the pseudogene TRBV3-2) to TRBJ1-6; 7 nucleotides line up with TRBD1. Germline CDR1 is LGHDT and CDR2 is YNNKEL (reference sequence). The junction had 5 bases not matched to a gene; V was cut back by 4 bases and J by 11 bases. This CDR3 is built from 13 residues. The CDR3 DNA reads TGTGCCAGCAGCCTCCCCGGGACAGCACCCCTCCACTTT. This translates into CASSLPGTAPLHF.

The rearrangement links TRBV4-1 to TRBJ2-7; perhaps TRBD1 as D (6 bases). The V gene lost 2 bases and the J gene lost 0 bases, with 11 bases spanning the gap. The CDR3 totals 15 residues. CDR1 and CDR2 (germline): MGHRA, YSYEKL. The CDR3 spells CASSQQPGDSYEQYF. The CDR3 region has the DNA TGCGCCAGCAGCCAACAGCCAGGGGACTCCTACGAGCAGTACTTC.

The sample holds a few counts of this clone. The V call is TRBV5-4, the J call TRBJ2-6; 9 nucleotides line up with TRBD1. V shed 3 bases and J 4 bases; nucleotides not matched to a gene: 8. CDR1 and CDR2 (germline): SGHNT, YYREEE (reference sequence). The CDR3 is made up of 17 amino acids. The chain's CDR3 is CASSSRDRAPGANVLTF. CDR3 nucleotides: TGTGCCAGCAGCTCCCGGGACAGGGCCCCCGGGGCCAACGTCCTGACTTTC.

The V and J genes are TRBV21-1 and TRBJ1-2. TRBV21-1 is a listed pseudogene. There are 15 residues in the CDR3. The DNA for the CDR3 is TGTGCCAGCAGCTCTCGGAACCGGGAATGGCATGGCTACACCTTC. Its translation is CASSSRNREWHGYTF.

This clone appeared a single time. The gene calls are TRBV4-2 and TRBJ1-2; a weak D match, TRBD1 (6 bases). The CDR3 loop spans 16 amino acids. The germline CDR1 and CDR2 sequences are LGHNA and YNFKEQ. Trimming took off 0 bases at V and 2 bases at J, with 13 bases between the two ends. The CDR3 DNA follows: TGTGCCAGCAGCCAAGATACTGGGGGGGCGAACTATGGCTACACCTTC. It yields the protein CASSQDTGGANYGYTF.

The chain recombines TRBV7-2 with TRBJ1-4, with 9 bases aligning to TRBD1. The germline V gene encodes CDR1 SGHTA and CDR2 FQGNSA. This CDR3 comprises 14 residues. J lost 10 bases, V lost 5 bases, and 8 bases had no gene match. CDR3 residues: CASSPTGGTGKLFF. The CDR3 nucleotides are TGTGCCAGCAGCCCCACAGGGGGCACCGGAAAACTGTTTTTT.

The chain's CDR3 is CASGTGVGETQYF. Written as DNA, the CDR3 is TGTGCCAGCGGGACAGGGGTGGGTGAGACCCAGTACTTC. The rearrangement links TRBV25-1 to TRBJ2-5; TRBD1 aligns across 10 bases. J gave up 5 bases and V 8 bases, and 5 bases lay outside the gene matches. Germline V gene data show CDR1 as MGHDK and CDR2 as SYGVNS. The CDR3 runs to 13 residues.

This chain links TRBV20-1 with TRBJ1-5, with unresolved D. CDR3 length: 13 residues. V was cut by 3 bases and J by 5 bases, with 11 bases left in between. Germline CDR1 is DFQATT and CDR2 is SNEGSKA (reference sequence). Here the CDR3 DNA reads TGCAGTGCTAGTCTCAGGACTGATCAGCCCCAGCATTTT. Protein sequence: CSASLRTDQPQHF.

The chain couples TRBV18 to TRBJ1-2; perhaps TRBD1 as D (6 bases). The CDR3 is made up of 14 amino acids. Germline V gene data show CDR1 as KGHSH and CDR2 as LQKENI. V dropped 6 bases and J dropped 2 bases, with 13 bases sitting between them. The CDR3 DNA is TGTGCCAGCTCTCCAGGGGACTACAACTATGGCTACACCTTC. Protein sequence: CASSPGDYNYGYTF.

The J gene is TRBJ2-4, the V gene TRBV10-3, with 12 bases fitting TRBD2. J lost 6 bases, V lost 4 bases, and 1 base had no gene match. The CDR3 consists of 14 residues. Germline lookup yields CDR1 ENHRY and CDR2 SYGVKD. The CDR3 sequence: CAISASGGVNIQYF. The CDR3 nucleotides are TGTGCCATCAGTGCTAGCGGGGGGGTAAACATTCAGTACTTC.

This clone was seen only a few times. The chain is built from TRBV7-2 and TRBJ1-1, with a weak D call TRBD1 (6 bases). Per the germline V gene, CDR1 is SGHTA and CDR2 is FQGNSA. V was cut by 4 bases and J by 2 bases, with 14 bases left in between. The CDR3 runs to 15 residues. This chain's CDR3 is CASSSQGWTNTEAFF. As DNA, the CDR3 is TGTGCCAGCAGCTCACAGGGTTGGACAAACACTGAAGCTTTCTTT. Variable domain in full (rest from reference TRBV7-2 and TRBJ1-1): GAGVSQSPSNKVTEKGKDVELRCDPISGHTALYWYRQSLGQGLEFLIYFQGNSAPDKSGLPSDRFSAERTGGSVSTLTIQRTQQEDSAVYLCASSSQGWTNTEAFFGQGTRLTVV.

The chain has TRBV7-2 and TRBJ1-2; the D is unclear. The CDR3 has 15 residues. The germline V and J ends were trimmed by 6 bases and 1 base, with 15 bases remaining between them. Germline V gene sequence: CDR1 SGHTA, CDR2 FQGNSA. The CDR3 sequence is CASSGYKGVNYGYTF. The CDR3 region has the DNA TGTGCCAGCAGTGGGTATAAAGGAGTTAACTATGGCTACACCTTC.

The chain joins TRBV5-1 to TRBJ1-1; D not resolved. V shed 6 bases and J shed 2 bases, with 11 bases lying between them. The CDR3 has 13 amino acids. CDR1 is SGHRS and CDR2 is YFSETQ in the germline V gene. The CDR3 sequence is CASTLRGNTEAFF. The CDR3 nucleotides are TGCGCCAGCACCCTTAGAGGTAACACTGAAGCTTTCTTT.

The rearrangement links TRBV5-1 to TRBJ2-4; a weak D match, TRBD2 (6 bases). The V gene lost 4 bases and the J gene lost 0 bases, with 14 bases spanning the gap. The CDR3 runs 16 residues. Germline CDR1 and CDR2: SGHRS and YFSETQ. CDR3 bases: TGCGCCAGCAGCCCGCGGGACGGGCTAGCCAAAAACATTCAGTACTTC. It specifies CASSPRDGLAKNIQYF. Drawing the rest from reference TRBV5-1 and TRBJ2-4, the complete variable domain is KAGVTQTPRYLIKTRGQQVTLSCSPISGHRSVSWYQQTPGQGLQFLFEYFSETQRNKGNFPGRFSGRQFSNSRSEMNVSTLELGDSALYLCASSPRDGLAKNIQYFGAGTRLSVL.

This clone was counted once. This rearrangement joins TRBV3-1 (or the pseudogene TRBV3-2) to TRBJ1-2; 8 bases match TRBD1. CDR3 length: 14 amino acids. Germline assignment: CDR1 LGHDT and CDR2 YNNKEL (reference sequence). Trimming removed 4 bases from V and 6 bases from J; junction bases left unmatched: 7. CDR3 loop: CASSLQTGANGYTF. CDR3 nucleotides: TGTGCCAGCAGCCTCCAGACAGGGGCAAATGGCTACACCTTC.

The rearrangement uses TRBV12-3 or TRBV12-4 and TRBJ1-5; D might be TRBD1 (5 bases). The CDR3 has 12 amino acids. V lost 9 bases, J lost 4 bases, and 10 bases lay in between. CDR3 amino acids: CASKTANQPQHF. CDR3 sequence (DNA): TGTGCCAGTAAGACAGCAAATCAGCCCCAGCATTTT.

The chain's CDR3 is CASSLGRTGRNTEAFF. CDR3 DNA: TGTGCCAGCAGCTTGGGTAGGACAGGGAGGAACACTGAAGCTTTCTTT. The V call is TRBV5-4, the J call TRBJ1-1, with TRBD1 matching over 8 bases. The V gene's germline CDR1 is SGHNT and CDR2 YYREEE (reference sequence). With 0 bases clipped from V and 1 base from J, the junction kept 5 bases outside the gene matches. The length of the CDR3 is 16 residues.

This rearrangement joins TRBV5-1 to TRBJ2-1; 10 bases line up with TRBD1. This CDR3 is 15 amino acids long. J lost 10 bases, V lost 4 bases, and 11 bases had no gene match. Per the germline V gene, CDR1 is SGHRS and CDR2 is YFSETQ. The CDR3 loop reads CASSAPDRGSWEQFF. CDR3 DNA: TGCGCCAGCAGCGCACCGGACAGGGGGAGTTGGGAGCAGTTCTTC.

The chain links TRBV9 to TRBJ1-1; D is unclear. V was trimmed by 0 bases and J by 5 bases, leaving 8 bases between them. Germline CDR1 is SGDLS and CDR2 is YYNGEE. The CDR3 sequence is 13 residues long. The CDR3 DNA sequence: TGTGCCAGCAGCGTAGATGCGGGGACTGAAGCTTTCTTT. It is translated as CASSVDAGTEAFF.

The chain is built from TRBV6-6 and TRBJ2-7; D is ambiguous. Deletions cut 0 bases from V and 1 base from J, with 10 bases between. Germline V gene sequence: CDR1 MNHNY, CDR2 SVGAGI (reference sequence). There are 15 residues in the CDR3. CDR3 protein: CASSYSTLPSYEQYF. The CDR3 coding sequence is TGTGCCAGCAGTTACTCGACTTTGCCGTCCTACGAGCAGTACTTC.

The chain recombines TRBV15 with TRBJ1-2; possible D gene TRBD1, 5 bases. CDR3 length equals 14 residues. Germline CDR1 reads LNHNV; CDR2 reads YYDKDF (reference sequence). Trimming shortened V by 0 bases and J by 4 bases, and 9 bases separated the two germline ends. The CDR3 reads CATSRDRGGYGYTF. DNA for the CDR3: TGTGCCACCAGCAGAGATCGCGGGGGCTATGGCTACACCTTC. Variable domain in full (rest from reference TRBV15 and TRBJ1-2): DAMVIQNPRYQVTQFGKPVTLSCSQTLNHNVMYWYQQKSSQAPKLLFHYYDKDFNNEADTPDNFQSRRPNTSFCFLDIRSPGLGDTAMYLCATSRDRGGYGYTFGSGTRLTVV.

This clone was detected only once. The V and J genes are TRBV18 and TRBJ2-7, with D perhaps TRBD1 (5 bases). Trimming pared 2 bases from V and 6 bases from J, leaving 11 bases between. Germline V gives CDR1 KGHSH, CDR2 LQKENI. The CDR3 loop spans 13 amino acids. The CDR3 is CASSPTGSTEQYF. CDR3 in DNA: TGTGCCAGCTCACCAACAGGCTCCACCGAGCAGTACTTC. The full variable domain, with the rest looked up from reference TRBV18 and TRBJ2-7, is NAGVMQNPRHLVRRRGQEARLRCSPMKGHSHVYWYRQLPEEGLKFMVYLQKENIIDESGMPKERFSAEFPKEGPSILRIQQVVRGDSAAYFCASSPTGSTEQYFGPGTRLTVT.

The chain combines TRBV4-3 with TRBJ2-3, with D uncertain. Between the trimmed V and J ends, which lost 0 bases and 1 base, there was a span of 14 bases. Germline V gives CDR1 LGHNA, CDR2 YSLEER. CDR3 length equals 17 residues. CDR3 nucleotide sequence: TGCGCCAGCAGCCAAGATGTCGGGTATTTTGGCACAGATACGCAGTATTTT. Protein sequence: CASSQDVGYFGTDTQYF.

This clone was detected a few times. CDR3 region: CASSLQGATNEKLFF. The DNA for the CDR3 is TGTGCCAGCAGCTTACAGGGGGCTACTAATGAAAAACTGTTTTTT. The genes are TRBV7-9 and TRBJ1-4; 8 bases are a match to TRBD1. Trimming removed 2 bases from V and 2 bases from J; junction bases left unmatched: 1. CDR1 and CDR2 from the germline V gene are SEHNR and FQNEAQ (reference sequence). This CDR3 is built from 15 residues.

The chain links TRBV18 to TRBJ1-5; D perhaps matches TRBD1 (6 bases). The germline gives CDR1 KGHSH, CDR2 LQKENI. V shed 3 bases and J shed 0 bases, with 12 bases lying between them. The CDR3 length is 16 residues. CDR3 loop: CASSPQGKRSNQPQHF. CDR3 sequence (DNA): TGTGCCAGCTCACCTCAGGGGAAGCGTAGCAATCAGCCCCAGCATTTT.

The chain couples TRBV25-1 to TRBJ2-1; D is possibly TRBD1 (6 bases). The CDR3 has 15 amino acids. V shed 6 bases and J shed 3 bases, with 15 bases lying between them. The germline V gene encodes CDR1 MGHDK and CDR2 SYGVNS. CDR3 DNA sequence: TGTGCCAGCAGCCCCCCAACAGGGAACTACAATGAGCAGTTCTTC. Amino acid sequence: CASSPPTGNYNEQFF.

The sample holds a few counts of this clone. The chain recombines TRBV6-5 with TRBJ2-2; weak D call: TRBD1 (5 bases). From germline, CDR1 is MNHEY and CDR2 SVGAGI. V was trimmed by 6 bases and J by 3 bases, leaving 11 bases between them. The length of the CDR3 is 14 residues. For the CDR3, the DNA is TGTGCCAGCAGAGTTGAAGGGGACACCGGGGAGCTGTTTTTT. Encoded protein: CASRVEGDTGELFF.

The CDR3 loop is CASRSVGWGVGPNTEAFF. In DNA form, the CDR3 reads TGCGCCAGCAGAAGTGTCGGATGGGGGGTGGGCCCGAACACTGAAGCTTTCTTT. This chain links TRBV5-1 with TRBJ1-1, with a tentative D call TRBD1 (5 bases). Trimming removed 5 bases at V and 1 base at J, with 24 bases between. From germline, CDR1 is SGHRS and CDR2 YFSETQ. The CDR3 totals 18 residues.

Concerning this clone itself: A read error likely explains this, since a far larger clone differs by one base. The same CDR3 is also encoded by other DNA sequences in this sample. The chain recombines TRBV29-1 with TRBJ2-3; 8 bases match TRBD2. J gave up 2 bases and V 0 bases, and 7 bases lay outside the gene matches. This CDR3 has 16 residues. CDR1 and CDR2 from the germline V gene are SQVTM and ANQGSEA. The chain's CDR3 is CSVEDPGRGATDTQYF. The CDR3 nucleotides read TGCAGCGTTGAAGATCCGGGGCGGGGGGCCACAGATACGCAGTATTTT.